This is a list of T cell receptor beta chains from one sample in a study of OX40 agonist ivuxolimab in advanced cancers. Data came from immunoSEQ multiplex PCR; TCRdb stores just in-frame clones and leaves some out. The sample carries more than 20,000 clones, around 73% recorded once. Sample: CD4+ or CD8+ T cells sorted from blood, taken in a trial of the OX40 agonist ivuxolimab. The receptor source for this set is an adult with an advanced solid tumor such as melanoma, head and neck, liver or kidney cancer. Both conserved end residues are part of each CDR3. D genes are given only for firm matches. Clone size is given for some rows only: seen once, a few or many times, or a class if the clone is expanded.

d_call	v_call	clone_size	j_call	cdr3_aa	cdr3_nt
-	TRBV7-6	-	TRBJ2-3	CASSLVGGSTDTQYF	TGTGCCAGCAGCTTAGTTGGAGGAAGCACAGATACGCAGTATTTT
-	TRBV12-2	-	TRBJ1-6	CASRLVSSGTHNSPLHF	TGTGCAAGTCGCTTAGTCTCGTCCGGGACCCATAATTCACCCCTCCACTTT
-	TRBV6-5	-	TRBJ2-1	CASSYGRGVYNEQFF	TGTGCCAGCAGTTACGGCAGGGGCGTCTACAATGAGCAGTTCTTC
-	TRBV5-1	-	TRBJ2-7	CASTPTNSYEQYF	TGCGCCAGCACCCCGACAAACTCCTACGAGCAGTACTTC
-	TRBV2	once	TRBJ2-7	CASRDSYEQYF	TGTGCCAGCCGGGACTCCTACGAGCAGTACTTC
TRBD1	TRBV11-3	-	TRBJ2-7	CASSYDRGAYEQYF	TGTGCCAGCAGCTACGACAGGGGAGCCTACGAGCAGTACTTC
-	TRBV27	-	TRBJ1-5	CASSLEGWSNQPQHF	TGTGCCAGCAGTTTAGAGGGTTGGAGCAATCAGCCCCAGCATTTT
-	TRBV7-9	medium-sized	TRBJ1-6	CASSLDAGPNSPLHF	TGTGCCAGCAGCTTAGATGCAGGCCCTAATTCACCCCTCCACTTT
TRBD2	TRBV10-3	-	TRBJ2-5	CAISEGWTSGGQETQYF	TGTGCCATCAGTGAAGGGTGGACTAGCGGGGGCCAAGAGACCCAGTACTTC
-	TRBV7-9	-	TRBJ1-2	CASSLGGGNGYTF	TGTGCCAGCAGCTTAGGTGGGGGAAATGGCTACACCTTC
-	TRBV25-1	few	TRBJ1-1	CASSVGTNTEAFF	TGTGCCAGCAGTGTGGGAACGAACACTGAAGCTTTCTTT
-	TRBV11-2	-	TRBJ1-2	CASSLVQSRTKGDGYTF	TGTGCCAGCAGCTTAGTCCAAAGTCGGACGAAAGGGGATGGCTACACCTTC
TRBD1	TRBV5-1	-	TRBJ2-6	CASSWPRDRGNVLTF	TGCGCCAGCAGCTGGCCCCGGGACAGGGGGAACGTCCTGACTTTC
-	TRBV7-6	few	TRBJ1-1	CASSQIDVAENTEAFF	TGTGCCAGCAGCCAAATCGACGTGGCCGAGAACACTGAAGCTTTCTTT
-	TRBV11-3	-	TRBJ2-7	CASSLGAWQYF	TGTGCCAGCAGCTTAGGGGCCTGGCAGTACTTC
-	TRBV29-1	-	TRBJ2-7	CSVRKLGSYEQYF	TGCAGCGTTCGTAAACTAGGTTCCTACGAGCAGTACTTC
-	TRBV10-3	-	TRBJ1-6	CAISESSNSPLHF	TGTGCCATCAGTGAGTCGTCAAATTCACCCCTCCACTTT
TRBD2	TRBV6-6	few	TRBJ2-1	CASSYPTSGGAGEFF	TGTGCCAGCAGTTACCCGACTAGCGGGGGGGCCGGAGAGTTCTTC
-	TRBV7-6	-	TRBJ1-1	CASSLETGTEAFF	TGTGCCAGCAGCTTGGAGACAGGCACTGAAGCTTTCTTT
-	TRBV6-4	-	TRBJ1-2	CASSDSPGQDANGYTF	TGTGCCAGCAGTGACTCTCCCGGCCAGGATGCCAATGGCTACACCTTC
-	TRBV13	once	TRBJ2-7	CASNGKPGEQYF	TGTGCCAGCAACGGAAAACCGGGGGAGCAGTACTTC
-	TRBV2	-	TRBJ2-3	CASGGTAGNTDTQYF	TGTGCCAGCGGGGGGACTGCCGGGAACACAGATACGCAGTATTTT
-	TRBV7-9	-	TRBJ2-7	CASSLVPYEQYF	TGTGCCAGCAGCTTGGTCCCCTACGAGCAGTACTTC
-	TRBV6-4	-	TRBJ2-7	CASSDSSEGRGETYEQYF	TGTGCCAGCAGTGACTCGTCGGAGGGGCGGGGAGAAACCTACGAGCAGTACTTC
-	TRBV4-1	-	TRBJ2-7	CASSQGADEQYF	TGCGCCAGCAGCCAAGGAGCTGACGAGCAGTACTTC
TRBD2	TRBV6-4	-	TRBJ2-3	CASSLAGESTDTQYF	TGTGCCAGCAGCCTAGCGGGGGAAAGCACAGATACGCAGTATTTT
TRBD2	TRBV7-9	-	TRBJ2-1	CASSLVGLASEQFF	TGTGCCAGCAGCTTAGTGGGACTAGCGTCGGAGCAGTTCTTC
TRBD2	TRBV29-1	-	TRBJ2-7	CSVVGGRGYEQYF	TGCAGCGTTGTGGGTGGGAGGGGCTACGAGCAGTACTTC
TRBD2	TRBV19	-	TRBJ2-5	CASSRGLAGERIETQYF	TGTGCCAGTAGCCGGGGACTAGCGGGGGAGAGGATAGAGACCCAGTACTTC
-	TRBV6-8	-	TRBJ2-7	CASTSGDEQYF	TGTGCCAGCACGTCGGGTGACGAGCAGTACTTC
-	TRBV6-6	-	TRBJ2-5	CASNTHRGETQYF	TGTGCCAGCAACACACATAGAGGGGAGACCCAGTACTTC
-	TRBV27	few	TRBJ1-5	CASSFPGQPQHF	TGTGCCAGCAGTTTCCCGGGACAGCCCCAGCATTTT